The rows below give T cell receptor beta chains drawn from one sample of a study of molecular identifiers for immune sequencing clone quantification. TCRdb itself ran the PCR reads through MiXCR, one entry per CDR3 protein. This repertoire shows around 480,000 distinct CDR3 sequences, about 25% found once; its top ten account for roughly 0.77%. Sequenced sample: naive CD8+ T cells from blood, with Jurkat cell RNA spiked in. These receptors came from a human donor in good health. Some libraries in this study had Jurkat cell RNA spiked in. The CDR3 runs from the conserved cysteine through the conserved F or W. A D gene is named only where the DNA matches it firmly. Size is stated for part of the rows, as once, few or many counts, or as a class when the clone is expanded.

size | J | V | D | DNA | CDR3
few | TRBJ1-1 | TRBV19 | TRBD1 | TGTGCCAGTACCATGACAGGGATGAACACTGAAGCTTTCTTT | CASTMTGMNTEAFF
- | TRBJ2-7 | TRBV11-1 | - | TGTGCCAGCAGCCCCTCCGGGTTTGGCGGGGCTTACGAGCAGTACTTC | CASSPSGFGGAYEQYF
once | TRBJ2-3 | TRBV12-5 | - | TGTGCTAGTGGTTTGGCGGGGCGGAGGATCACAGGTACGCAGTATTTT | CASGLAGRRITGTQYF
few | TRBJ2-7 | TRBV12-3/TRBV12-4 | TRBD2 | TGTGCCAGCTCCCAAGCGGGAGGGGTCCTCCACGAGCAGTACTTC | CASSQAGGVLHEQYF
many | TRBJ2-3 | TRBV7-9 | - | TGTGCCAGCAGCTCCCTTAGGGGCTACACAGATACGCAGTATTTT | CASSSLRGYTDTQYF
- | TRBJ2-7 | TRBV7-9 | - | TGTGCCAGCAGCTTAGCCACGCAGGGTATCGAGCAGTACTTC | CASSLATQGIEQYF
many | TRBJ2-3 | TRBV6-5 | TRBD2 | TGTGCCAGCAGGACCCGGGGCGGGGGGGCCCCAAATACGCAGTATTTT | CASRTRGGGAPNTQYF
- | TRBJ2-1 | TRBV6-5 | TRBD1 | TGTGCCAGCAGTTATAGTCGTGACAGGGAATTCGAGCAGTTCTTC | CASSYSRDREFEQFF
- | TRBJ2-3 | TRBV13 | TRBD2 | TGTGCCAGCAGCTTTGGGACTAAACCCAACACAGATACGCAGTATTTT | CASSFGTKPNTDTQYF
- | TRBJ2-2 | TRBV12-3/TRBV12-4 | - | TGTGCCAGCAGTGATAGGGGGAACACCGGGGAGCTGGTTTTT | CASSDRGNTGELVF
- | TRBJ1-5 | TRBV10-2 | TRBD1 | TGCGCCAGCAACCCATCTTGGGACAGGGGGCTCAGTGGCGATCAGCCCCAGCATTTT | CASNPSWDRGLSGDQPQHF
many | TRBJ2-7 | TRBV5-1 | TRBD2 | TGCGCCAGCCGTGATGGGCGGGGGGGCCTGATGGAGCAGTACTTC | CASRDGRGGLMEQYF
few | TRBJ1-1 | TRBV5-3 | - | TGTGCCAGCAGTCCACGCTCCGGGACTCCTGTAGAAGAGAACACTGAAGCTTTCTTT | CASSPRSGTPVEENTEAFF
many | TRBJ1-5 | TRBV6-2/TRBV6-3 | TRBD1 | TGTGCCAGCAAAACCGGGGACAGCCCCCAGCATTTT | CASKTGDSPQHF
few | TRBJ2-3 | TRBV5-4 | - | TGTGCCAGCAGCTTGGAGATAGGTGCTTCGAGCACAGATACGCAGTATTTT | CASSLEIGASSTDTQYF
few | TRBJ2-5 | TRBV7-9 | TRBD1 | TGTGCCAGCAGCTGGGCAGGGGGCGCGGAAGAGACCCAGTACTTC | CASSWAGGAEETQYF
few | TRBJ2-7 | TRBV20-1 | - | TGCAGTGCTATCGGCTACGAGCAGTACTTC | CSAIGYEQYF
few | TRBJ1-1 | TRBV19 | - | TGTGCCAGTTTGGACAGCGGGGGCACTGAAGCTTTCTTT | CASLDSGGTEAFF
- | TRBJ2-5 | TRBV4-3 | TRBD2 | TGCGCCAGCAGCCAAACTAGCGGGAGGCCTGGAGAGACCCAGTACTTC | CASSQTSGRPGETQYF
few | TRBJ2-1 | TRBV29-1 | - | TGCAGCGTTGCTATAGGTGAGCAGTTCTTC | CSVAIGEQFF
few | TRBJ2-7 | TRBV28 | - | TGTGCCAGCAGTTTATTAGGGGGGACCACCTACGAGCAGTACTTC | CASSLLGGTTYEQYF
many | TRBJ2-2 | TRBV29-1 | TRBD1 | TGCAGCGTCGGGACAGGGGTGAACACCGGGGAGCTGTTTTTT | CSVGTGVNTGELFF
- | TRBJ1-1 | TRBV20-1 | - | TGCAGTGCTAGAGGGACGGATCGAATAGTGAACACTGAAGCTTTCTTT | CSARGTDRIVNTEAFF
- | TRBJ1-1 | TRBV4-1 | TRBD1 | TGCACCAGCAGCCAAGGAGGACAGGGAAACACTGAAGCTTTCTTT | CTSSQGGQGNTEAFF
few | TRBJ1-5 | TRBV19 | - | TGTGCCAGTAGTATAATGGAGTATCAGCCCCAGCATTTT | CASSIMEYQPQHF
- | TRBJ2-7 | TRBV20-1 | - | TGCAGTGCTAGAGATCCGACAGGATCCAATGAGCAATACTTC | CSARDPTGSNEQYF
- | TRBJ2-3 | TRBV4-1 | - | TGCGCCGGCAGCCCAGTGACAGCTTCTACGCAGTATTTT | CAGSPVTASTQYF
few | TRBJ1-2 | TRBV7-9 | - | TGTGCCAGCAGCTCAGTAAAAAGAGGCTTCTATGGCTACACCTTC | CASSSVKRGFYGYTF
- | TRBJ1-1 | TRBV24-1 | TRBD1 | TGTGTCACCAGTGATTGGACAGGCGAGGGAGCTTTCTTT | CVTSDWTGEGAFF
few | TRBJ1-1 | TRBV30 | - | TGTGCCTGGAGTGTACAGTGGCATACTGAAGCTTTCTTT | CAWSVQWHTEAFF
- | TRBJ1-6 | TRBV14 | - | TGTGCCAGCAGCCCACCCGGGGGGAATTCACCCCTCCACTTT | CASSPPGGNSPLHF
many | TRBJ2-7 | TRBV4-1 | TRBD1 | TGCGCCAGCAGCCAAGAGCCGGGACAGGTGGGCGAGCAGTACTTC | CASSQEPGQVGEQYF
few | TRBJ2-7 | TRBV14 | - | TGTGCCAGCAGCTTGTTCGGTGGACCCGGCTACGAGCAGTACTTC | CASSLFGGPGYEQYF
- | TRBJ2-7 | TRBV20-1 | - | TGCGGTGCTAGAGTTGCAGGGAGTTACGAGCAGTACTTC | CGARVAGSYEQYF
- | TRBJ2-4 | TRBV12-3/TRBV12-4 | TRBD2 | TGTTCCAGCACGGTTGGGACTAGCGGTAACATTCAGTACTTC | CSSTVGTSGNIQYF
many | TRBJ2-3 | TRBV2 | - | TGTGCCAGCAGTGAAGTGGGGATCGGGGCAGATACGCAGTATTTT | CASSEVGIGADTQYF
many | TRBJ2-3 | TRBV28 | TRBD2 | TGTGCCAGCATTAGACTAGCGGGAGTGGATACGCAGTATTTT | CASIRLAGVDTQYF
many | TRBJ1-5 | TRBV2 | - | TGTGCCAGCAGGGCAGGGGAATTGGGGAGCAATCAGCCCCAGCATTTT | CASRAGELGSNQPQHF
- | TRBJ1-4 | TRBV29-1 | TRBD1 | TGCAACATCGGGACAGGGGGAACTAATGAAAAACTGTTTTTT | CNIGTGGTNEKLFF
few | TRBJ2-7 | TRBV6-2/TRBV6-3 | - | TGTGCCAGCAGTTACTTGGGACACAACTACGAGCAGTACTTC | CASSYLGHNYEQYF
- | TRBJ2-7 | TRBV4-3 | TRBD2 | TGCGCCAGCAGCCAAGGGACTAGTTCAACCTACGAGCAGTACTTC | CASSQGTSSTYEQYF
- | TRBJ2-5 | TRBV5-1 | TRBD1 | TGCGCCAGCAGCTATCTGATCAAATCGACAGGGCGATTCTCCCAAGAGACCCAGTACTTC | CASSYLIKSTGRFSQETQYF
- | TRBJ2-5 | TRBV20-1 | - | TGCAGTGCTAAGAAGCGAGCTTACCAAGAGACCCAGTACTTC | CSAKKRAYQETQYF
many | TRBJ1-1 | TRBV4-3 | - | TGCGCCAGCAGCCAAGATTTCGGGAGAAATGAAGCTTTCTTT | CASSQDFGRNEAFF
- | TRBJ2-1 | TRBV7-2 | TRBD2 | TGTGCCAGCAGCTTTGCTAGCGGGGACTACGATGAGCAGTTCTTC | CASSFASGDYDEQFF
- | TRBJ2-5 | TRBV30 | - | TGTGCCTGGAGCGCGACCGGGGAGACCCAGTACTTC | CAWSATGETQYF
many | TRBJ2-7 | TRBV5-1 | - | TGCGCCAGCAGCTGGGACTTGAGCTCCTACGAGCAGTACTTC | CASSWDLSSYEQYF
many | TRBJ2-3 | TRBV7-2 | - | TGTGCCAGCAGCTTAGGCGTAAGGACTAGCACAGATACGCAGTATTTT | CASSLGVRTSTDTQYF
few | TRBJ2-1 | TRBV24-1 | TRBD2 | TGTGCCACCAGTGATTTGCCTAGCGGAGGGACGGGATTTGAGCAGTTCTTC | CATSDLPSGGTGFEQFF
many | TRBJ1-1 | TRBV29-1 | - | TGCAGCGTTGAAACGGTAGTGAACACTGAAGCTTTCTTT | CSVETVVNTEAFF
- | TRBJ2-7 | TRBV6-2/TRBV6-3 | - | TGTGCCAGCACTATAGACTCACGCGGCGAGCAGTACTTC | CASTIDSRGEQYF
- | TRBJ2-5 | TRBV24-1 | - | TGTGCCACCAGTGACCTATTTACTAGCTTTGGGAAAGAGACCCAGTACTTC | CATSDLFTSFGKETQYF
few | TRBJ2-1 | TRBV7-3 | TRBD1 | TGTGCCAGCAGCCCTTATCAGGGGGCGCCTTTTAATGAGCAGTTCTTC | CASSPYQGAPFNEQFF
few | TRBJ1-2 | TRBV12-3/TRBV12-4 | - | TGTGCCAGCACCGACGACAGAAACTATGGCTACACCTTC | CASTDDRNYGYTF
- | TRBJ1-5 | TRBV5-3 | - | TGTGCCAGAAGCTTGGCCGGTAAGCCCCAGCATTTT | CARSLAGKPQHF
many | TRBJ2-7 | TRBV5-5 | TRBD1 | TGTGCCAGCAGCTTAGGACAGGGTAGGTCCGAGCAGTACTTC | CASSLGQGRSEQYF
- | TRBJ2-1 | TRBV12-3/TRBV12-4 | - | TGTGCCAGCAGTTTGGCGGAAAATTACAATGAGCAGTTCTTC | CASSLAENYNEQFF
many | TRBJ2-2 | TRBV14 | - | TGTGCCAGCAGCCAATTTGGAGCGAACACCGGGGAGCTGTTTTTT | CASSQFGANTGELFF
- | TRBJ1-5 | TRBV6-2/TRBV6-3 | - | TGTGCCCGTGCCCTGGGGCCGGGCCTCAATCAGCCCCAGCATTTT | CARALGPGLNQPQHF